This T cell receptor beta chain was sequenced in a study of blood T cell repertoires in COVID-19. Germline assignment: CDR1 MDHEN and CDR2 SYDVKM. J lost 5 bases, V lost 5 bases, and 11 bases had no gene match. The CDR3 totals 16 residues. Sequencing used immunoSEQ multiplex PCR; TCRdb keeps in-frame clones, though not all of them. The sample gives 430,000 or so clones, 70% to 90% of which show up once; less than 1.5% is in the top ten. The cohort comprised adults aged about 18 to 100 years residing in under 25 US areas. During the 2 weeks before they entered the study, exposed participants had met someone with a PCR-confirmed or clinician-diagnosed COVID-19 case.

The sequencing sample was made of PBMCs or T cells enriched from blood (not recorded which). The V gene is TRBV28, the J gene TRBJ2-3; 9 nucleotides agree with TRBD2. The source is a woman aged 18-30 years who had been exposed to COVID-19. The chain's CDR3 is CASSLRASGTVDTQYF. In nucleotides, the CDR3 is TGTGCCAGCAGTCTAAGGGCTAGCGGGACAGTAGATACGCAGTATTTT.